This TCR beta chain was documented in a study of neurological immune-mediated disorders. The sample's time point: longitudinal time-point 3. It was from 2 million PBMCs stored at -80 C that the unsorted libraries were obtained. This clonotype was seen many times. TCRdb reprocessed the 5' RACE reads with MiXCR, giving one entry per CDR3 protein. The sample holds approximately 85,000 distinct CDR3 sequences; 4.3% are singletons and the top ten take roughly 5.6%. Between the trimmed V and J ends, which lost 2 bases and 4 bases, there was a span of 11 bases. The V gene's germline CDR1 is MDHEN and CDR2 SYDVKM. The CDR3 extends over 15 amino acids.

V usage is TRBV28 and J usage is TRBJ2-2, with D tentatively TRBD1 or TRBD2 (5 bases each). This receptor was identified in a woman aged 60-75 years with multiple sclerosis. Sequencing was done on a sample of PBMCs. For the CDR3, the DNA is TGTGCCAGCAGTTTACGGGGACGTAGCACCGGGGAGCTGTTTTTT. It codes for CASSLRGRSTGELFF.